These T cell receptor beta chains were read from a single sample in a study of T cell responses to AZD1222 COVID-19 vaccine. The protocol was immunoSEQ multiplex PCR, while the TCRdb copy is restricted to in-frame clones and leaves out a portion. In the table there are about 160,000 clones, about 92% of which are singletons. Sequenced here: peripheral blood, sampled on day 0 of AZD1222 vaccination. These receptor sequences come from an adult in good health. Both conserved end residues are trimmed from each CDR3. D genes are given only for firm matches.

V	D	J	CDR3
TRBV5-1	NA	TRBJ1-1	ASSLTDSGVNTEAF
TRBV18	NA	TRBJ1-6	ASSPGGARSPLH
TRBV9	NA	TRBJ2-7	ASSAGTESSYEQY
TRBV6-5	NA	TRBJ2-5	ASSGGPRETQY
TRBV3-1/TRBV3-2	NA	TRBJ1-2	ASSQRALYYGYT
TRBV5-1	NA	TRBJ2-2	ASSLDPQGAGTGELF
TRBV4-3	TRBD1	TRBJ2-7	ASSQRTGYEQY
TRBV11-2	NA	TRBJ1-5	ASSSRATVGSNQPQH
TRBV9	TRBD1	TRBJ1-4	ASSAIDRGNEKLF
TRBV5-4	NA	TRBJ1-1	ASSLVGGGGTEAF
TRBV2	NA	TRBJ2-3	ASNRVFTTHTQY
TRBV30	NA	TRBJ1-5	AWSVISSQPQH
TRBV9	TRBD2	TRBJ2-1	ASSVAGASGGNEQF
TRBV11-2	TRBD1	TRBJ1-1	ASSLPTGEDTEAF
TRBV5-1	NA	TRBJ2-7	ASRQAHLPDYEQY
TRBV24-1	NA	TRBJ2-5	ATSQAGKQETQY
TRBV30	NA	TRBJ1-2	AWSPGLRGGYT
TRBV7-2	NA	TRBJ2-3	ASSYGYRDTQY
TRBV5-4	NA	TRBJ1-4	ASSPSGATNEKLF
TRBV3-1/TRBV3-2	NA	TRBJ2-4	ASSQEGAQSIQY
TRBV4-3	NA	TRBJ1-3	ASSQDAGPGNTIY
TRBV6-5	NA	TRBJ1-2	ASSYIKSGEHGYT
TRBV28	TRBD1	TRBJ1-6	ASSLDSRTGWYNSPLH
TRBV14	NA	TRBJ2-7	ASSHLDRRLAEQY
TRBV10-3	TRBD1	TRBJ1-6	AINPGQPNSPLH
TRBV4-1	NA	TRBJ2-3	ASSQDRGTDTQY
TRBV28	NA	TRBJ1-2	ASRIGQTYGYT
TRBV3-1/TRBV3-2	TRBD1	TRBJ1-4	ASSPGQGADNEKLF
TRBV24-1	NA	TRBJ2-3	ATSWGTTDTQY
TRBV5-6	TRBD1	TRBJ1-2	ASSRSTGVGGYT
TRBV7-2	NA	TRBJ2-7	ASQVWYEQY
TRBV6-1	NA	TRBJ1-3	ASSEVVTRNTIY
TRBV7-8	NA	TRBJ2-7	ASTPKRLGEQY
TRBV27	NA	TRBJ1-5	ASSSQGQPQH
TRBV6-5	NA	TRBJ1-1	ASSYSAVNTEAF
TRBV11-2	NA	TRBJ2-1	ASSLDSHNEQF
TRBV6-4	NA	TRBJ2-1	ASSDIPGSRRDEQF
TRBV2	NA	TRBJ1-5	ASNLVRDVGPQH
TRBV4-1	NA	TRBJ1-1	ASSHEPGVVTEAF
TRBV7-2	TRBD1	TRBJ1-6	ASSPQGRVPNSPLH
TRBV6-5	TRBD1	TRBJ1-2	ASSQRPGGDGYT
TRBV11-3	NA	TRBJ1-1	ASSRRWGGHEAF
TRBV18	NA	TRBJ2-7	ASSPPGFEQY
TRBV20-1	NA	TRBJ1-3	SARRSAAIY
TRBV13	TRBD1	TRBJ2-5	ASSFGRGRLVTQY
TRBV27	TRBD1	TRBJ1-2	ASSLGRPGTGLLYGYT
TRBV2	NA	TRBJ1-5	ANASISNQPQH
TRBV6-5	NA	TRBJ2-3	ASSYTGTTDTQY
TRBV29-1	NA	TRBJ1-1	SVLRGAGDTEAF
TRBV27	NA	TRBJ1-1	ASSLQGAEAF
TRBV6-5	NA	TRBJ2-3	ASSYSSMVLTQY
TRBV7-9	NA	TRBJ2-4	ASSFGGAGNIQY
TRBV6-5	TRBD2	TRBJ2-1	ASTPGLAEYNEQF
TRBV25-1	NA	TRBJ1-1	ASSELQGSTEAF
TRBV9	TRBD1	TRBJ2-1	ASSERTGGGLEGQF
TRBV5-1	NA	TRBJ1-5	ASSLDGVGNQPQH